Shown below are 31 T cell receptor beta chains from a single sample sequenced in a study of blood T cell repertoires in COVID-19. TCRdb's copy holds only in-frame clones and misses some; the assay was immunoSEQ multiplex PCR. This table has about 330,000 clones, around 90% appearing once. Sequencing input: PBMCs or T cells enriched from blood (not recorded which). These receptor sequences come from a woman aged 25 to 39 who had recovered from COVID-19.

V and J are TRBV11-2 and TRBJ2-3; 13 positions agree with TRBD2. Trimming removed 6 bases from V and 0 bases from J; junction bases left unmatched: 12. CDR3 length equals 19 residues. Germline V CDR1 and CDR2: SGHAT, FQNNGV. CDR3 in DNA: TGTGCCAGCAGTCCGGGGACTAGCGGGGAGGTTTTCAGCACAGATACGCAGTATTTT. Its translation is CASSPGTSGEVFSTDTQYF.

This clone was seen a few times. The rearrangement uses TRBV18 and TRBJ2-7, with 7 bases aligning to TRBD1. CDR3 length: 13 residues. Germline lookup yields CDR1 KGHSH and CDR2 LQKENI. The J segment lost 3 bases and the V segment lost 6 bases, leaving 5 bases of the junction unmatched. This CDR3 reads CASSTDRSYEQYF. CDR3 sequence (DNA): TGTGCCAGCTCCACGGACAGGAGCTACGAGCAGTACTTC.

The rearrangement uses TRBV7-2 and TRBJ1-5, with 7 bases that match TRBD1. From germline, CDR1 is SGHTA and CDR2 FQGNSA. V dropped 5 bases and J dropped 4; count of bases not matched to a gene: 17. This CDR3 is built from 18 residues. The CDR3 spells CASSATGMRLEGNQPQHF. For the CDR3, the DNA is TGTGCCAGCAGCGCGACAGGGATGAGGCTTGAAGGGAATCAGCCCCAGCATTTT.

The gene calls are TRBV4-2 and TRBJ1-2; 7 bases line up with TRBD1. Germline V CDR1 and CDR2: LGHNA, YNFKEQ. The length of the CDR3 is 15 residues. The ends lost 3 bases at V and 0 bases at J; junction bases unmatched: 4. CDR3 sequence: CASSQSGTANYGYTF. CDR3 in DNA: TGTGCCAGCAGCCAGAGTGGGACAGCTAACTATGGCTACACCTTC.

Only one count was recorded for this clone. The rearrangement links TRBV20-1 to TRBJ1-6; TRBD1 aligns across 8 bases. The CDR3 runs to 15 residues. Germline V gives CDR1 DFQATT, CDR2 SNEGSKA (reference sequence). J lost 6 bases, V lost 5 bases, and 9 bases had no gene match. CDR3 sequence reads: CSARAGGELNSPLHF. DNA of the CDR3: TGCAGTGCTCGTGCAGGGGGCGAACTTAATTCACCCCTCCACTTT.

This sequence joins TRBV5-4 and TRBJ2-7; TRBD1 aligns across 11 bases. V shed 4 bases, J shed 3 bases, and the junction held 6 bases outside the gene matches. Per the germline V gene, CDR1 is SGHNT and CDR2 is YYREEE (reference sequence). The CDR3 is 15 amino acids. The CDR3 is CASSPGGTGGYEQYF. In DNA, the CDR3 is TGTGCCAGCAGCCCAGGGGGGACAGGGGGCTACGAGCAGTACTTC.

V is TRBV6-5 and J is TRBJ1-6; D perhaps matches TRBD1 (5 bases). Germline CDR1 MNHEY, CDR2 SVGAGI. The CDR3 covers 16 residues. The germline V and J ends were trimmed by 0 bases and 6 bases, with 12 bases remaining between them. CDR3 in DNA: TGTGCCAGCAGTTACTCGACAGCTCCATCTAATTCACCCCTCCACTTT. Translation: CASSYSTAPSNSPLHF.

The chain recombines TRBV28 with TRBJ1-1, with D possibly TRBD1 on 5 matching bases. V lost 3 bases and J 5 bases, leaving 10 bases between the germline ends. Germline CDR1 and CDR2: MDHEN and SYDVKM. This CDR3 has 13 residues. The CDR3 here is CASSFGGRTEAFF. In DNA form, the CDR3 reads TGTGCCAGCAGTTTTGGGGGGAGGACTGAAGCTTTCTTT.

V and J are TRBV29-1 and TRBJ2-1; 7 nucleotides line up with TRBD2. CDR1 and CDR2 from the germline V gene are SQVTM and ANQGSEA. This CDR3 has 13 amino acids. V shed 3 bases and J 8 bases; nucleotides not matched to a gene: 7. The CDR3 bases are TGCAGCGTTGATGGACTAGATTCATATGAGCAGTTCTTC. Encoded protein: CSVDGLDSYEQFF.

The CDR3 DNA reads as TGTGCCAGCAGCCCTCAAACGTGGAGCGGCAATCAGCCCCAGCATTTT. It is translated as CASSPQTWSGNQPQHF. The rearrangement uses TRBV5-5 and TRBJ1-5; D ambiguous. This CDR3 is built from 16 residues. CDR1 and CDR2 from the germline V gene are SGHKS and YYEKEE (reference sequence). V lost 4 bases, J lost 2 bases, and 16 bases lay in between.

This clone was observed at least ten times. V and J are TRBV29-1 and TRBJ2-7; 9 bases are a match to TRBD1. With V trimmed by 6 bases and J by 1 base, 7 bases remained unmatched. This CDR3 comprises 14 residues. Germline CDR1 is SQVTM and CDR2 is ANQGSEA. Written as DNA, the CDR3 is TGCAGCGTGAGGGACAGGGCGCTATCCTACGAGCAGTACTTC. This translates into CSVRDRALSYEQYF.

V and J are TRBV10-3 and TRBJ1-6; D is uncertain. The CDR3 is 17 residues long. Germline V lookup: CDR1 ENHRY, CDR2 SYGVKD. Between the trimmed V and J ends, which lost 2 bases and 5 bases, there was a span of 16 bases. The chain's CDR3 is CAISEALPRADNSPLHF. The CDR3 DNA sequence: TGTGCCATCAGTGAGGCCCTCCCCCGCGCTGATAATTCACCCCTCCACTTT.

The rearrangement links TRBV28 to TRBJ2-7, with a weak D call TRBD1 (5 bases). With 5 bases removed from V and 2 bases from J, the gap between germline ends came to 16 bases. Germline CDR1 MDHEN, CDR2 SYDVKM. This CDR3 spans 15 amino acids. The CDR3 spells CASSGNRYLTYEQYF. In DNA, the CDR3 is TGTGCCAGCAGTGGGAACAGGTACCTAACCTACGAGCAGTACTTC.

The chain links TRBV19 to TRBJ1-2; D is possibly TRBD1 (6 bases). V was trimmed by 6 bases and J by 3 bases, leaving 11 bases between them. The CDR3 length is 13 residues. Germline V CDR1 and CDR2: LNHDA, SQIVND (reference sequence). CDR3 sequence reads: CASSPGTYYGYTF. The DNA of the CDR3 is TGTGCCAGTAGCCCTGGGACATACTATGGCTACACCTTC.

V and J are TRBV4-1 and TRBJ2-1; 7 nucleotides line up with TRBD1. V dropped 4 bases and J dropped 6; count of bases not matched to a gene: 6. Germline V gene lookup returns CDR1 MGHRA and CDR2 YSYEKL. The CDR3 consists of 14 residues. In DNA form, the CDR3 reads TGCGCCAGCAGCCTAGTAGACAGGGTCAATGAGCAGTTCTTC. It yields the protein CASSLVDRVNEQFF.

The rearrangement joins TRBV4-3 to TRBJ2-5, with 9 bases fitting TRBD2. Germline V gives CDR1 LGHNA, CDR2 YSLEER. This CDR3 spans 16 amino acids. V dropped 0 bases and J dropped 5; count of bases not matched to a gene: 7. The chain's CDR3 is CASSQEASGKAETQYF. In DNA, the CDR3 is TGCGCCAGCAGCCAAGAAGCTAGCGGGAAGGCGGAGACCCAGTACTTC.

V gene TRBV2 combines with J gene TRBJ1-1; tentative D call: TRBD1 (5 bases). CDR3 length equals 13 residues. Trimming pared 6 bases from V and 0 bases from J, leaving 8 bases between. Germline V gives CDR1 SNHLY, CDR2 FYNNEI. CDR3 region: CASRPGMNTEAFF. The CDR3 DNA follows: TGTGCCAGCAGGCCAGGGATGAACACTGAAGCTTTCTTT.

The V and J genes are TRBV2 and TRBJ1-1, with no clear D. Trimming left V 2 bases short and J 1 base short, with 8 bases between. Germline loops: CDR1 SNHLY, CDR2 FYNNEI. This CDR3 comprises 14 residues. CDR3 in amino acids: CASSELSWNTEAFF. As DNA, the CDR3 is TGTGCCAGCAGTGAACTATCTTGGAACACTGAAGCTTTCTTT. Full variable domain (remainder filled in from reference TRBV2 and TRBJ1-1): EPEVTQTPSHQVTQMGQEVILRCVPISNHLYFYWYRQILGQKVEFLVSFYNNEISEKSEIFDDQFSVERPDGSNFTLKIRSTKLEDSAMYFCASSELSWNTEAFFGQGTRLTVV.

The genes are TRBV28 and TRBJ2-2; 10 bases agree with TRBD1. Germline V gene sequence: CDR1 MDHEN, CDR2 SYDVKM. The CDR3 totals 14 residues. The J segment lost 6 bases and the V segment lost 6 bases, leaving 4 bases of the junction unmatched. The CDR3 here is CASSPGQGSGELFF. The CDR3 DNA sequence: TGTGCCAGCAGCCCGGGACAGGGGTCCGGGGAGCTGTTTTTT.

This clone was detected a few times. The CDR3 DNA follows: TGCGCCAGCAGCTTACGCGGCCCCATCTCGGGAAGCAATGAGCAGTTCTTC. Amino acids: CASSLRGPISGSNEQFF. This chain joins TRBV5-1 and TRBJ2-1; a possible D gene is TRBD2 (5 bases). V was shortened by 2 bases and J by 6 bases, with 21 bases between the two germline ends. Looked up from germline, CDR1 is SGHRS and CDR2 is YFSETQ. The CDR3 has 17 amino acids.

The chain links TRBV5-8 to TRBJ2-7; 9 bases line up with TRBD2. This CDR3 contains 15 residues. With V trimmed by 5 bases and J by 2 bases, 8 bases remained unmatched. Per germline, CDR1 SGHTS and CDR2 YDEGEE. Written as DNA, the CDR3 is TGTGCCAGCAGACCCCCTAGCGGGGCGACCTACGAGCAGTACTTC. Translating gives CASRPPSGATYEQYF.

J is TRBJ2-3 and V is TRBV29-1, with TRBD1 identical over 9 bases. Germline CDR1 and CDR2: SQVTM and ANQGSEA. Trimming removed 7 bases from V and 5 bases from J; junction bases left unmatched: 7. The CDR3 is 13 residues long. The CDR3 region is CSDYRGRRDTQYF. CDR3 bases: TGCAGCGACTACAGGGGGCGAAGAGATACGCAGTATTTT.

The chain combines TRBV19 with TRBJ2-7, with 7 bases lining up with TRBD2. Germline V CDR1 and CDR2: LNHDA, SQIVND (reference sequence). After removal of 5 bases from V and 3 bases from J, the junction contained 10 bases not matched to a gene. CDR3 size: 15 residues. CDR3 in amino acids: CASSDDYRGGYEQYF. CDR3 DNA: TGTGCCAGTAGTGATGACTACCGCGGGGGCTACGAGCAGTACTTC.

V gene TRBV7-6 combines with J gene TRBJ2-2; 11 nucleotides agree with TRBD2. The germline gives CDR1 SGHVS, CDR2 FNYEAQ. J was trimmed by 5 bases and V by 4 bases; bases with no gene match: 3. CDR3 size: 15 residues. CDR3 residues: CASSSRLAGTGELFF. In DNA form, the CDR3 reads TGTGCCAGCAGCTCCCGACTAGCGGGGACCGGGGAGCTGTTTTTT.

The chain combines TRBV5-5 with TRBJ2-7; 8 positions match TRBD1. Germline V CDR1 and CDR2: SGHKS, YYEKEE (reference sequence). Losses at the gene ends were 6 bases for V and 5 bases for J; bases not matched to a gene: 10. The CDR3 has 14 amino acids. DNA of the CDR3: TGTGCCAGCAAAGCTTCAGGGGGCGACGACGAGCAGTACTTC. It yields the protein CASKASGGDDEQYF.

The chain couples TRBV29-1 to TRBJ1-1, with D perhaps TRBD1 (5 bases). Germline values: CDR1 SQVTM, CDR2 ANQGSEA. The CDR3 is made up of 13 amino acids. CDR3 loop: CSEGALGNTEAFF. The DNA of the CDR3 is TGCAGTGAAGGGGCTCTGGGGAACACTGAAGCTTTCTTT.

The chain recombines TRBV28 with TRBJ2-3; 7 nucleotides agree with TRBD1. This CDR3 has 17 amino acids. CDR1 is MDHEN and CDR2 is SYDVKM in the germline V gene. The junction had 13 bases not matched to a gene; V was cut back by 5 bases and J by 2 bases. The CDR3 DNA sequence: TGTGCCAGCAGTACCTACCCGGGACAGTCTAACACAGATACGCAGTATTTT. Amino acids: CASSTYPGQSNTDTQYF.

The V and J genes are TRBV4-2 and TRBJ1-2, with 7 positions matching TRBD1. After removal of 4 bases from V and 7 bases from J, the junction contained 21 bases not matched to a gene. Germline V lookup: CDR1 LGHNA, CDR2 YNFKEQ. CDR3 length: 18 residues. CDR3 nucleotide sequence: TGTGCCAGCAGCCGAGTGACAGGGCTAACAATTGAGCTGGGTGGCTACACCTTC. Its protein product is CASSRVTGLTIELGGYTF.

The chain joins TRBV27 to TRBJ2-6; the D gene is possibly TRBD1 (6 bases). The CDR3 consists of 18 residues. The V end was cut by 6 bases, the J end by 1 base, with 19 bases between. Germline assignment: CDR1 MNHEY and CDR2 SMNVEV (reference sequence). DNA of the CDR3: TGTGCCAGCAGGAGAACAGGGACCGCGCCTTCTGGGGCCAACGTCCTGACTTTC. Translating gives CASRRTGTAPSGANVLTF. The complete variable domain, with remaining parts taken from reference TRBV27 and TRBJ2-6, reads EAQVTQNPRYLITVTGKKLTVTCSQNMNHEYMSWYRQDPGLGLRQIYYSMNVEVTDKGDVPEGYKVSRKEKRNFPLILESPSPNQTSLYFCASRRTGTAPSGANVLTFGAGSRLTVL.

The chain carries TRBV19 and TRBJ1-4; D is possibly TRBD1 (6 bases). CDR3 length equals 13 residues. In germline, CDR1 is LNHDA, CDR2 SQIVND (reference sequence). V lost 5 bases and J lost 6, with 10 bases in between. Here the CDR3 reads CASSPQGDEKLFF. CDR3 sequence (DNA): TGTGCCAGTAGTCCACAGGGTGATGAAAAACTGTTTTTT.

Turning to this clone: The junction and the germline gene differ at one end; a read error may be behind it. This chain connects TRBV28 to TRBJ2-7; possibly TRBD2 for D (5 bases). Germline loops: CDR1 MDHEN, CDR2 SYDVKM. CDR3 length: 15 amino acids. CDR3 bases: TGTGCCAGCAGTTCGGACTCCACCAATCTCTACGCGCAGTACTTC. As protein: CASSSDSTNLYAQYF.